This is a list of T cell receptor beta chains from one sample in a study of blood T cell repertoires in COVID-19. The repertoire was sequenced with immunoSEQ multiplex PCR; TCRdb's copy has only in-frame clones and lacks some. The data show just under 60,000 clones, with around 90% seen just once and more than 4.5% held by the top ten. Sequenced: peripheral blood. All receptors come from a man in his 60s with acute or convalescent COVID-19. Both conserved end residues are trimmed from each CDR3. Clone size is shown for a subset of rows, as once, few, many or a class of expanded clone.

j_call v_call clone_size cdr3_aa
TRBJ1-1 TRBV12-3/TRBV12-4 NA ASSFQQNTEAF
TRBJ1-4 TRBV28 NA ASSSRQGGHEKLF
TRBJ2-1 TRBV19 once ASSISRGQGYNEQF
TRBJ1-5 TRBV10-3 NA ATRGGDSNQPQH
TRBJ2-2 TRBV6-6 NA ASSPPGLATGARGGELF
TRBJ2-7 TRBV5-6 NA ASREAGRSYEQY
TRBJ2-3 TRBV11-2 NA ASSLIPGATDTQY
TRBJ1-1 TRBV5-1 NA ASSQVPGQSNTEAF
TRBJ2-3 TRBV2 NA ASAYNRVTTDTQY
TRBJ2-3 TRBV27 NA ASSSLRQGDTQY
TRBJ2-1 TRBV6-2/TRBV6-3 NA ASSPLGAGVYNEQF
TRBJ1-4 TRBV4-1 NA ASGRGTNEKLF
TRBJ1-1 TRBV7-2 NA ASSLGHSPEAF
TRBJ1-2 TRBV28 NA AIWDKGVVT
TRBJ1-2 TRBV5-1 NA ASSQGRLYGYT
TRBJ1-1 TRBV24-1 once ATSDGGAANTEAF
TRBJ2-7 TRBV24-1 NA ATSYGAGSYEQY
TRBJ2-1 TRBV5-1 NA ASSGAGRSYNEQF
TRBJ1-2 TRBV21-1 NA ASSKEDRGRPLYGYT
TRBJ1-2 TRBV7-8 few ASSPGAGGRGYT
TRBJ2-7 TRBV6-5 once ASSYSLARRYEQY
TRBJ1-2 TRBV7-2 NA ASSEAGALNYGYT
TRBJ2-1 TRBV5-4 NA ASSPTGTGLNEQF